This passage covers 18 T cell receptor beta chains from one sample sequenced in a study of blood T cell repertoires in COVID-19. Libraries were prepared by immunoSEQ multiplex PCR; TCRdb keeps only in-frame clonotypes and omits some of them. Of under 250,000 clones listed, roughly 82% are singletons. Sequenced material: peripheral blood. The source is a woman between 70 and 85 years old with acute or convalescent COVID-19.

The J gene is TRBJ1-1, the V gene TRBV3-1 (or the pseudogene TRBV3-2), with D unclear. The length of the CDR3 is 14 residues. V was pared by 3 bases and J by 1 base, with 9 bases between. Germline-derived CDR1 and CDR2 are LGHDT and YNNKEL (reference sequence). DNA of the CDR3: TGTGCCAGCAGCCAGCCGGGTAGGAACACTGAAGCTTTCTTT. Its protein product is CASSQPGRNTEAFF.

This chain links TRBV5-1 with TRBJ1-4; TRBD1 agrees at 8 bases. Losses at the gene ends were 7 bases for V and 8 bases for J; bases not matched to a gene: 10. CDR3 length: 14 residues. Germline V gene lookup returns CDR1 SGHRS and CDR2 YFSETQ. This chain's CDR3 is CASSRRGQDEKLFF. DNA for the CDR3: TGCGCCAGCTCGAGGAGGGGACAGGACGAAAAACTGTTTTTT.

The chain employs TRBV7-9 and TRBJ2-5, with 11 bases aligning to TRBD2. The V and J ends lost 4 bases and 2 bases, in that order; junction bases with no gene match: 15. Germline V gives CDR1 SEHNR, CDR2 FQNEAQ (reference sequence). The CDR3 spans 19 residues. The CDR3 DNA follows: TGTGCCAGCAGCTCCGGGTGGCTCGGGACTAGCGGAAATCAAGAGACCCAGTACTTC. This gives the protein CASSSGWLGTSGNQETQYF. Combining the CDR3 with reference TRBV7-9 and TRBJ2-5 gives the whole variable domain DTGVSQNPRHKITKRGQNVTFRCDPISEHNRLYWYRQTLGQGPEFLTYFQNEAQLEKSRLLSDRFSAERPKGSFSTLEIQRTEQGDSAMYLCASSSGWLGTSGNQETQYFGPGTRLLVL.

V is TRBV11-3 and J is TRBJ2-3; TRBD1 matches at 8 bases. J lost 5 bases, V lost 5 bases, and 6 bases had no gene match. This CDR3 has 14 amino acids. The germline V gene encodes CDR1 SGHNT and CDR2 YENEEA. CDR3 sequence (DNA): TGTGCCAGCAGCCCGGACAGGGTGAAAGATACGCAGTATTTT. Protein product: CASSPDRVKDTQYF. Full variable domain (missing parts from reference TRBV11-3 and TRBJ2-3): EAGVVQSPRYKIIEKKQPVAFWCNPISGHNTLYWYLQNLGQGPELLIRYENEEAVDDSQLPKDRFSAERLKGVDSTLKIQPAELGDSAVYLCASSPDRVKDTQYFGPGTRLTVL.

The chain has TRBV2 and TRBJ1-1; D gene unclear. The CDR3 sequence is 13 residues long. V was shortened by 1 base and J by 1 base, with 4 bases between the two germline ends. Germline CDR1 and CDR2: SNHLY and FYNNEI. Written as DNA, the CDR3 is TGTGCCAGCAGTGAAGGCAGGAACACTGAAGCTTTCTTT. This codes for CASSEGRNTEAFF.

The CDR3 is CAISDPTGREETQYF. The CDR3 DNA follows: TGTGCCATCAGTGATCCTACAGGGAGAGAAGAGACCCAGTACTTC. The chain recombines TRBV10-3 with TRBJ2-5; tentatively, D is TRBD1 (6 bases). Germline V gene lookup returns CDR1 ENHRY and CDR2 SYGVKD. The CDR3 is 15 residues long. V lost 3 bases to trimming and J lost 3 bases, with 14 bases between them.

This chain connects TRBV4-3 to TRBJ1-1, with a weak D call TRBD1 (6 bases). CDR1 LGHNA and CDR2 YSLEER come from the germline V gene. Trimming removed 2 bases at V and 8 bases at J, with 9 bases between. This CDR3 has 12 residues. The CDR3 here is CASSQQDREAFF. The CDR3, as DNA: TGCGCCAGCAGCCAACAAGACAGGGAAGCTTTCTTT.

This chain connects TRBV5-4 to TRBJ1-6, with TRBD1 identical over 7 bases. From germline, CDR1 is SGHNT and CDR2 YYREEE (reference sequence). The trim removed 5 bases at V and 9 bases at J, leaving 8 bases unmatched. This CDR3 region has 14 residues. CDR3 DNA sequence: TGTGCCAGCAGGACAAACAGGGGTAGTTCACCCCTCCACTTT. It specifies CASRTNRGSSPLHF.

This chain joins TRBV5-1 and TRBJ2-1; no clear D. V was cut by 4 bases and J by 0 bases, with 11 bases left in between. Germline CDR1 and CDR2: SGHRS and YFSETQ. The length of the CDR3 is 15 residues. CDR3 sequence: CASSQQPISYNEQFF. CDR3 in DNA: TGCGCCAGCAGCCAACAGCCGATCTCCTACAATGAGCAGTTCTTC.

The V call is TRBV20-1, the J call TRBJ1-2; D is unclear. CDR1 is DFQATT, CDR2 SNEGSKA, per germline (reference sequence). The CDR3 has 11 residues. V lost 5 bases to trimming and J lost 8 bases, with 12 bases between them. The CDR3 reads CSASKSKGYTF. The CDR3 bases are TGCAGTGCTTCAAAATCCAAAGGCTACACCTTC.

This clone appeared a few times. The chain is built from TRBV19 and TRBJ2-3, with D tentatively TRBD1 (6 bases). V gave up 3 bases and J gave up 3 bases, with 13 bases separating them. The CDR3 is 15 residues long. Germline assignment: CDR1 LNHDA and CDR2 SQIVND (reference sequence). The CDR3 protein is CASSIWGHGTDTQYF. Written as DNA, the CDR3 is TGTGCCAGTAGTATTTGGGGGCATGGGACAGATACGCAGTATTTT.

The sample holds a few counts of this clone. One junction end disagrees with the germline gene, perhaps due to a read error. The CDR3 protein is CATSRDRTGGTTIYF. CDR3 nucleotide sequence: TGTGCCACCAGCAGAGATCGGACAGGGGGAACCACCATATATTTT. This chain connects TRBV15 to TRBJ1-3; 10 bases are a match to TRBD1. The CDR3 has 15 residues. Germline V gives CDR1 LNHNV, CDR2 YYDKDF (reference sequence).

The rearrangement joins TRBV4-3 to TRBJ2-2; D is possibly TRBD1 (6 bases). Trimming removed 0 bases at V and 9 bases at J, with 8 bases between. This CDR3 contains 13 residues. Germline V gene sequence: CDR1 LGHNA, CDR2 YSLEER. The CDR3 bases are TGCGCCAGCAGCCAAGAGACAGGTCGGGAGCTGTTTTTT. Encoded protein: CASSQETGRELFF.

The chain joins TRBV2 to TRBJ1-2; perhaps TRBD1 as D (5 bases). CDR3 size: 14 residues. The ends were cut back, 6 bases at V and 7 bases at J, with 18 bases in the middle. Germline lookup yields CDR1 SNHLY and CDR2 FYNNEI. Written as DNA, the CDR3 is TGTGCCAGCAGGGGAGGTGGGGGACCAACTGGCTACACCTTC. Encoded protein: CASRGGGGPTGYTF.

This chain uses TRBV7-2 with TRBJ1-2, with a tentative D call TRBD1 (6 bases). The CDR3 length is 16 residues. CDR1 SGHTA and CDR2 FQGNSA come from the germline V gene. V was pared by 5 bases and J by 4 bases, with 20 bases between. The CDR3 bases are TGTGCCAGCAGCCCTAGGGGGGGGAGTCTGATCTATGGCTACACCTTC. Protein product: CASSPRGGSLIYGYTF. Supplemented by reference TRBV7-2 and TRBJ1-2, the full variable domain reads GAGVSQSPSNKVTEKGKDVELRCDPISGHTALYWYRQSLGQGLEFLIYFQGNSAPDKSGLPSDRFSAERTGGSVSTLTIQRTQQEDSAVYLCASSPRGGSLIYGYTFGSGTRLTVV.

This clone was observed a handful of times. Other DNA sequences from this sample encode an identical CDR3 as well. The gene calls are TRBV7-9 and TRBJ1-2; the match to TRBD1 covers 10 bases. This CDR3 region has 14 residues. V was clipped by 4 bases and J by 3 bases; unmatched bases: 2. Germline CDR1 is SEHNR and CDR2 is FQNEAQ (reference sequence). CDR3 sequence reads: CASSSGTGDYGYTF. Written as DNA, the CDR3 is TGTGCCAGCAGCTCCGGGACAGGGGACTATGGCTACACCTTC.

This clone was counted once. V gene TRBV28 combines with J gene TRBJ2-5; D may be TRBD1 (5 bases). Trimming removed 6 bases at V and 4 bases at J, with 12 bases between. The CDR3 covers 13 residues. Looked up from germline, CDR1 is MDHEN and CDR2 is SYDVKM. The CDR3 here is CASRIQGVETQYF. The CDR3 nucleotides read TGTGCCAGCAGAATCCAGGGTGTAGAGACCCAGTACTTC. Looking up the rest from reference TRBV28 and TRBJ2-5 gives the full variable domain: DVKVTQSSRYLVKRTGEKVFLECVQDMDHENMFWYRQDPGLGLRLIYFSYDVKMKEKGDIPEGYSVSREKKERFSLILESASTNQTSMYLCASRIQGVETQYFGPGTRLLVL.

This chain uses TRBV27 with TRBJ1-2, with TRBD1 as a possible D gene (6 bases). Germline-derived CDR1 and CDR2 are MNHEY and SMNVEV (reference sequence). V dropped 1 base and J dropped 3 bases, with 12 bases sitting between them. This CDR3 region has 15 residues. The DNA for the CDR3 is TGTGCCAGCAGTTTATTCGGGGGGGCCTACTATGGCTACACCTTC. Its translation is CASSLFGGAYYGYTF.